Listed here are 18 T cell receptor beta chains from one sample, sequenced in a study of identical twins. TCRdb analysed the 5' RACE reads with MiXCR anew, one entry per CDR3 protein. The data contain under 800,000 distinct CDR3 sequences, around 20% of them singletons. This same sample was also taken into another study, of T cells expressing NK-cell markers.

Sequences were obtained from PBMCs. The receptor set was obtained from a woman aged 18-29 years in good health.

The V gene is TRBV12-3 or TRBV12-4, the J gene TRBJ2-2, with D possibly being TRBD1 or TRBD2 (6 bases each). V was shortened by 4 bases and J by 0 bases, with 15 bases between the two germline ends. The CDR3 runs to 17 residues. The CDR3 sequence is CASSSWGATSNTGELFF. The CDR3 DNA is TGTGCCAGCAGTTCTTGGGGGGCCACTTCGAACACCGGGGAGCTGTTTTTT.

Here the CDR3 reads CATKDREHLAKNIQYF. In DNA form, the CDR3 reads TGTGCCACCAAGGACAGGGAACACCTAGCCAAAAACATTCAGTACTTC. The V gene is TRBV24-1, the J gene TRBJ2-4; 8 bases map to TRBD1. V shed 8 bases, J shed 0 bases, and the junction held 8 bases outside the gene matches. Germline V gives CDR1 KGHDR, CDR2 SFDVKD. The CDR3 has 16 amino acids.

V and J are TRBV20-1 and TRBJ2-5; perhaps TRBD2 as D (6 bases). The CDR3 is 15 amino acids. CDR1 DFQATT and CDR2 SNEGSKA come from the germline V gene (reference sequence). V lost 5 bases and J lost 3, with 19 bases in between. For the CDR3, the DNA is TGCAGTGCTTTTGAACCTACTAGCAACAAAGAGACCCAGTACTTC. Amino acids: CSAFEPTSNKETQYF.

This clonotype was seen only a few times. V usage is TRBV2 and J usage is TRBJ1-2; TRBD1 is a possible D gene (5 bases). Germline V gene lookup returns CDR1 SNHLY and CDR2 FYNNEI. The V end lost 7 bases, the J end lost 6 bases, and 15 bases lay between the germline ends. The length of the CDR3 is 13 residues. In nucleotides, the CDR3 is TGTGCCAGCAACACAGTTCGGGGCAATGGCTACACCTTC. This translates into CASNTVRGNGYTF.

The CDR3 sequence: CATETVNTGELFF. CDR3 nucleotides: TGTGCCACCGAAACGGTGAACACCGGGGAGCTGTTTTTT. The rearrangement joins TRBV25-1 to TRBJ2-2; D uncertain. The CDR3 runs to 13 residues. Germline-derived CDR1 and CDR2 are MGHDK and SYGVNS. Between the trimmed V and J ends, which lost 10 bases and 1 base, there was a span of 10 bases.

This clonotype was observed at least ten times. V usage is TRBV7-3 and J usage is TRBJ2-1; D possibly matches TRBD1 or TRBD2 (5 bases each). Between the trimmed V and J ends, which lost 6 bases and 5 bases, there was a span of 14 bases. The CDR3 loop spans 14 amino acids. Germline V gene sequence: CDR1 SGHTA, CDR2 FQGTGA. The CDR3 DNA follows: TGTGCCAGCAGTTGGGGCCGGGAAAACAATGAGCAGTTCTTC. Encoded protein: CASSWGRENNEQFF.

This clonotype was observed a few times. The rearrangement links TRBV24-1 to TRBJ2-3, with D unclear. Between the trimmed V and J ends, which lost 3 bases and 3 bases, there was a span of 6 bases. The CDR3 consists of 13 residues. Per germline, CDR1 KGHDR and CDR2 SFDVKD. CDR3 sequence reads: CATSDGRTDTQYF. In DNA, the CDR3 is TGTGCCACCAGTGATGGAAGGACAGATACGCAGTATTTT.

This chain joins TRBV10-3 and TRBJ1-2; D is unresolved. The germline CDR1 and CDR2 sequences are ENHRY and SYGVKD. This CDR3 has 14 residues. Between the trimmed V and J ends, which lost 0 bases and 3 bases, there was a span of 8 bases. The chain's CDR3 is CAISESQGYYGYTF. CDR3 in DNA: TGTGCCATCAGTGAGTCGCAAGGGTACTATGGCTACACCTTC.

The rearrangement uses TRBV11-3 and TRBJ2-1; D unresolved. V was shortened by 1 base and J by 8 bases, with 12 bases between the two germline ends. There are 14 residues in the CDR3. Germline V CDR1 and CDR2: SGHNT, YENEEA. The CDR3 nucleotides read TGTGCCAGCAGCTTAGCACTATCCTTGGATGAGCAGTTCTTC. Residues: CASSLALSLDEQFF.

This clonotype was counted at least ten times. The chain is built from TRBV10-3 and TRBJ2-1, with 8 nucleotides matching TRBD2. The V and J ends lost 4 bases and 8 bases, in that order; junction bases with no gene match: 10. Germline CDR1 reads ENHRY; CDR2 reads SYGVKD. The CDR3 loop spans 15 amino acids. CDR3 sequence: CAISALGGTRDEQFF. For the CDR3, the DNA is TGTGCCATCAGTGCCCTTGGTGGGACTAGAGATGAGCAGTTCTTC.

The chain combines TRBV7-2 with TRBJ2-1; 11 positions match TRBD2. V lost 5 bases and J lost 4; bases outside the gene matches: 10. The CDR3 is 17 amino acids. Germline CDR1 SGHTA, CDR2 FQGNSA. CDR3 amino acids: CASSKAVRLAGYNEQFF. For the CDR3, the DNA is TGTGCCAGCAGCAAAGCGGTAAGACTAGCGGGATACAATGAGCAGTTCTTC.

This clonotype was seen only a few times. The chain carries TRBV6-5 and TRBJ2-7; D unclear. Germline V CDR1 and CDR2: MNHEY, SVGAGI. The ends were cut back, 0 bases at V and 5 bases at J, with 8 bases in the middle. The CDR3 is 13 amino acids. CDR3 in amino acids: CASSYSSGNEQYF. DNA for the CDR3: TGTGCCAGCAGTTACTCCTCGGGCAACGAGCAGTACTTC.

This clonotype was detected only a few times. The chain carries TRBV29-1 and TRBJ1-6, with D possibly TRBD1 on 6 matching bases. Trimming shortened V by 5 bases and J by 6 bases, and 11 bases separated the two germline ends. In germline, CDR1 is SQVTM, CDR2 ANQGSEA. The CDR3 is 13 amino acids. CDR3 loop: CSVRQALNSPLHF. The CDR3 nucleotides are TGCAGCGTTAGACAGGCACTTAATTCACCCCTCCACTTT.

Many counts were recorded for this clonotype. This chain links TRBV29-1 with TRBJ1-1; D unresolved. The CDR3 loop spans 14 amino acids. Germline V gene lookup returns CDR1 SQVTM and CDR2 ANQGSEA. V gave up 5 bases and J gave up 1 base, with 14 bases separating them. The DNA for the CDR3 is TGCAGCGTTCGTAAGATGGAGACGAACACTGAAGCTTTCTTT. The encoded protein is CSVRKMETNTEAFF. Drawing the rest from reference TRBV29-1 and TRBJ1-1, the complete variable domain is SAVISQKPSRDICQRGTSLTIQCQVDSQVTMMFWYRQQPGQSLTLIATANQGSEATYESGFVIDKFPISRPNLTFSTLTVSNMSPEDSSIYLCSVRKMETNTEAFFGQGTRLTVV.

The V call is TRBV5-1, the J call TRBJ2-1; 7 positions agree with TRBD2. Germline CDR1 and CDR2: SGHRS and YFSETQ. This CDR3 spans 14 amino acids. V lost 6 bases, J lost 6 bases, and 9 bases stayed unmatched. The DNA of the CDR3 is TGCGCCAGCACCCCCGGACTAGTTAGCAATGAGCAGTTCTTC. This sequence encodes CASTPGLVSNEQFF.

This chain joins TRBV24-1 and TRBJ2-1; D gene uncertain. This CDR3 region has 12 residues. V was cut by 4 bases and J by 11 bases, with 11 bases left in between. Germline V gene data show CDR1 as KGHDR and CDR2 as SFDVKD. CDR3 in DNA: TGTGCCACCAGTGACAGCTCGGAGAAGCAGTTCTTC. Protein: CATSDSSEKQFF.

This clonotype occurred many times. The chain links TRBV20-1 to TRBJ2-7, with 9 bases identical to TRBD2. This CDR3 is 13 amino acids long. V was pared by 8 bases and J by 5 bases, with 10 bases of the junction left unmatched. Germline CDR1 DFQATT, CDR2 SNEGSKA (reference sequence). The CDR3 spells CSLRGRARNEQYF. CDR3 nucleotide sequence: TGCAGTCTCCGCGGGAGGGCCCGGAACGAGCAGTACTTC.

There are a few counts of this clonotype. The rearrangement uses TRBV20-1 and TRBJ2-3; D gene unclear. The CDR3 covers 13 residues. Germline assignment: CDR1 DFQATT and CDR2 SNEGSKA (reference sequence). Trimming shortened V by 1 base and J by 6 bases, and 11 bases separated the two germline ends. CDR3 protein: CSARASVGDTQYF. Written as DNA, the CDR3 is TGCAGTGCTAGAGCCTCCGTGGGGGATACGCAGTATTTT.